The next 10 T cell receptor beta chains were all read from a single sample in a study of cytomegalovirus exposure and HLA in healthy donors. It was with 60 Vbeta and 13 Jbeta primers that the PCR ran. Assay used: immunoSEQ multiplex PCR; TCRdb lists only in-frame clones, some missing. This table holds about 64,000 clones. What was sequenced was PBMCs. The origin of the receptors is a woman younger than 35 in good health and CMV-seronegative.

This rearrangement joins TRBV19 to TRBJ2-5, with D possibly matching TRBD2 (5 bases). Germline assignment: CDR1 LNHDA and CDR2 SQIVND (reference sequence). The CDR3 contains 11 residues. The V and J ends lost 9 bases and 7 bases respectively, with 12 bases between them. The CDR3 here is CASREEGTQYF. In DNA, the CDR3 is TGTGCCAGCCGGGAAGAGGGGACCCAGTACTTC.

The chain employs TRBV6-6 and TRBJ1-2; 10 nucleotides agree with TRBD1. Germline CDR1 is MNHNY and CDR2 is SVGAGI (reference sequence). Trimming cost V 2 bases and J 4 bases; bases outside gene matches: 7. The CDR3 totals 16 residues. DNA of the CDR3: TGTGCCAGCAGTTACGGGGACAGGGGTGTCAGCTATGGCTACACCTTC. As protein: CASSYGDRGVSYGYTF.

The V gene is TRBV29-1, the J gene TRBJ2-3, with a weak D call TRBD1 (5 bases). CDR1 is SQVTM, CDR2 ANQGSEA, per germline. The CDR3 covers 13 residues. The DNA for the CDR3 is TGCAGTGGGGCGGCAGGGCAAATAGATACGCAGTATTTT. Translation: CSGAAGQIDTQYF.

The J gene is TRBJ1-4, the V gene TRBV5-8; possibly TRBD1 for D (5 bases). V was cut by 1 base and J by 4 bases, with 14 bases left in between. The V gene's germline CDR1 is SGHTS and CDR2 YDEGEE. This CDR3 spans 16 amino acids. CDR3 DNA sequence: TGTGCCAGCAGCTTGTTCGACAGCTCCTTTAATGAAAAACTGTTTTTT. It yields the protein CASSLFDSSFNEKLFF.

The chain combines TRBV6-1 with TRBJ2-3, with D perhaps TRBD1 (6 bases). Trimming pared 5 bases from V and 4 bases from J, leaving 10 bases between. Per the germline V gene, CDR1 is MNHNS and CDR2 is SASEGT. The CDR3 runs to 13 residues. CDR3 in amino acids: CASSSQGPDTQYF. The CDR3 DNA sequence: TGTGCCAGCAGTTCACAGGGCCCAGATACGCAGTATTTT.

V usage is TRBV2 and J usage is TRBJ2-7; D possibly corresponds to TRBD1 (6 bases). This CDR3 has 17 residues. Trimming removed 1 base at V and 2 bases at J, with 18 bases between. CDR1 and CDR2 from the germline V gene are SNHLY and FYNNEI. The CDR3 nucleotides read TGTGCCAGCAGTGAAGGGACCCGGGACACCTACGCCTACGAGCAGTACTTC. This gives the protein CASSEGTRDTYAYEQYF.

The rearrangement links TRBV18 to TRBJ1-5; a possible D gene is TRBD1 (6 bases). V lost 3 bases, J lost 5 bases, and 14 bases lay in between. This CDR3 spans 15 amino acids. From germline, CDR1 is KGHSH and CDR2 LQKENI. The CDR3 loop reads CASSPGRGGHQPQHF. In DNA, the CDR3 is TGTGCCAGCTCACCGGGACGAGGGGGTCATCAGCCCCAGCATTTT.

The J gene is TRBJ2-1, the V gene TRBV4-1, with TRBD2 as a possible D gene (5 bases). CDR3 size: 12 residues. CDR1 MGHRA and CDR2 YSYEKL come from the germline V gene. V was trimmed by 6 bases and J by 8 bases, leaving 11 bases between them. CDR3 residues: CASSGFGDEQFF. CDR3 in DNA: TGCGCCAGCAGTGGGTTCGGGGATGAGCAGTTCTTC.

CDR3 sequence (DNA): TGTGCCAGTAGAAATGTGGCCGGCTACACCTTC. Translating it yields CASRNVAGYTF. This chain joins TRBV19 and TRBJ1-2; unclear D gene. With 6 bases removed from V and 8 bases from J, the gap between germline ends came to 10 bases. The germline gives CDR1 LNHDA, CDR2 SQIVND (reference sequence). CDR3 length equals 11 residues. Drawing the rest from reference TRBV19 and TRBJ1-2, the complete variable domain is DGGITQSPKYLFRKEGQNVTLSCEQNLNHDAMYWYRQDPGQGLRLIYYSQIVNDFQKGDIAEGYSVSREKKESFPLTVTSAQKNPTAFYLCASRNVAGYTFGSGTRLTVV.

J is TRBJ2-3 and V is TRBV1; the table's TRBD1 call for D was not verified on the DNA. TRBV1 has pseudogene status. This CDR3 has 16 residues. The CDR3 spells CTSSQDSTDHTDTQYF. The CDR3 nucleotides are TGCACCAGCAGCCAAGATTCCACAGATCACACAGATACGCAGTATTTT.